Shown below are 22 T cell receptor beta chains from a single sample sequenced in a study of T-cell reconstitution after alpha-beta-depleted transplantation in children. TCRbeta library construction was performed incorporating unique molecular identifiers. TCRdb reanalysed the PCR reads using MiXCR and keeps one entry per CDR3 protein. Seen here are some 250,000 distinct CDR3 sequences, approximately 12% observed once, and the top ten hold 2.6%. This sample comprised PBMCs from the stem cell graft donor, obtained from the stem cell graft. These receptors originate from a human donor who donated a stem cell graft to a child with acute lymphoblastic leukemia.

This clonotype has at least ten counts. The V and J genes are TRBV10-3 and TRBJ1-1; tentatively, D is TRBD1 (6 bases). The length of the CDR3 is 15 residues. Trimming stripped 4 bases from V and 0 bases from J, with 12 bases between. Germline CDR1 is ENHRY and CDR2 is SYGVKD. The CDR3, as DNA: TGTGCCATCAGTGTGGGGGGCATCATGAACACTGAAGCTTTCTTT. Translation gives CAISVGGIMNTEAFF.

This clonotype was detected ten times or more. This rearrangement joins TRBV6-5 to TRBJ2-5, with 7 bases matching TRBD2. Germline-derived CDR1 and CDR2 are MNHEY and SVGAGI. The CDR3 spans 15 residues. Trimming took 2 bases from V and 1 from J; bases not matched to a gene: 4. CDR3 nucleotides: TGTGCCAGCAGTTACGGGTCGGGGGGCCAAGAGACCCAGTACTTC. Its translation is CASSYGSGGQETQYF.

This clonotype was observed many times. The chain uses TRBV7-3 and TRBJ1-1; a weak D match, TRBD1 (6 bases). V was shortened by 5 bases and J by 9 bases, with 13 bases between the two germline ends. CDR1 and CDR2 from the germline V gene are SGHTA and FQGTGA. The CDR3 runs 12 residues. The CDR3 here is CASSDRTDQAFF. CDR3 bases: TGTGCCAGCAGCGACAGGACAGACCAAGCTTTCTTT. The full variable domain, in which reference TRBV7-3 and TRBJ1-1 provide the parts outside the CDR3, is GAGVSQTPSNKVTEKGKYVELRCDPISGHTALYWYRQSLGQGPEFLIYFQGTGAADDSGLPNDRFFAVRPEGSVSTLKIQRTERGDSAVYLCASSDRTDQAFFGQGTRLTVV.

This clonotype has just one count. This may be a read error, as it is one base from a much larger clone. The chain has TRBV27 and TRBJ1-1, with 8 bases fitting TRBD1. With 3 bases clipped from V and 7 bases from J, the junction kept 7 bases outside the gene matches. The germline CDR1 and CDR2 sequences are MNHEY and SMNVEV (reference sequence). The CDR3 runs to 14 residues. CDR3 bases: TGTGCCAGCAGTTTTGGCAGGGGGCGTAGTGAAGCTTTCTTT. This translates into CASSFGRGRSEAFF.

This clonotype was seen many times. V gene TRBV5-1 combines with J gene TRBJ2-2; no clear D gene. The CDR3 contains 16 residues. CDR1 and CDR2 (germline): SGHRS, YFSETQ. V lost 4 bases to trimming and J lost 5 bases, with 18 bases between them. The chain's CDR3 is CASSLPGYTSTGELFF. CDR3 sequence (DNA): TGCGCCAGCAGCCTGCCGGGCTACACTTCGACCGGGGAGCTGTTTTTT. Drawing the rest from reference TRBV5-1 and TRBJ2-2, the complete variable domain is KAGVTQTPRYLIKTRGQQVTLSCSPISGHRSVSWYQQTPGQGLQFLFEYFSETQRNKGNFPGRFSGRQFSNSRSEMNVSTLELGDSALYLCASSLPGYTSTGELFFGEGSRLTVL.

The chain links TRBV29-1 to TRBJ1-2; D is possibly TRBD1 (5 bases). The CDR3 is 14 residues long. The V and J ends lost 4 bases and 3 bases respectively, with 15 bases between them. Germline lookup yields CDR1 SQVTM and CDR2 ANQGSEA. The chain's CDR3 is CSVGRVWGDYGYTF. In DNA form, the CDR3 reads TGCAGCGTTGGCCGGGTTTGGGGGGACTATGGCTACACCTTC.

This clonotype showed up many times. The V gene is TRBV10-1, the J gene TRBJ2-2, with 7 positions matching TRBD1. J lost 12 bases, V lost 2 bases, and 6 bases had no gene match. Germline V CDR1 and CDR2: WNHNN, SYGVQD (reference sequence). The CDR3 covers 13 residues. The CDR3 is CASSERVQGQLFF. CDR3 DNA: TGCGCCAGCAGTGAGAGGGTACAGGGGCAGCTGTTTTTT.

This clonotype appeared many times. The gene calls are TRBV11-2 and TRBJ2-6, with 9 bases that match TRBD1. The junction had 8 bases not matched to a gene; V was cut back by 5 bases and J by 0 bases. The CDR3 length is 18 residues. CDR1 is SGHAT and CDR2 is FQNNGV in the germline V gene. CDR3 loop: CASSRGDRVLSGANVLTF. The CDR3 DNA reads TGTGCCAGCAGCCGGGGGGACAGGGTTCTCTCTGGGGCCAACGTCCTGACTTTC.

The chain recombines TRBV7-2 with TRBJ2-5, with 9 bases lining up with TRBD1. The V and J ends lost 2 bases and 4 bases, in that order; junction bases with no gene match: 5. Germline CDR1 SGHTA, CDR2 FQGNSA. This CDR3 has 15 amino acids. The CDR3 loop reads CASSLNRGLRETQYF. As DNA, the CDR3 is TGTGCCAGCAGCTTAAACAGGGGGCTCAGAGAGACCCAGTACTTC. Based on the CDR3 plus reference TRBV7-2 and TRBJ2-5, the full variable domain is GAGVSQSPSNKVTEKGKDVELRCDPISGHTALYWYRQSLGQGLEFLIYFQGNSAPDKSGLPSDRFSAERTGGSVSTLTIQRTQQEDSAVYLCASSLNRGLRETQYFGPGTRLLVL.

This clonotype appeared many times. The gene calls are TRBV28 and TRBJ1-1; 9 bases agree with TRBD1. The CDR3 has 15 residues. J was trimmed by 2 bases and V by 4 bases; bases with no gene match: 5. Germline V gives CDR1 MDHEN, CDR2 SYDVKM. The CDR3: CASSWMGQGNTEAFF. CDR3 DNA sequence: TGTGCCAGCAGTTGGATGGGACAGGGAAACACTGAAGCTTTCTTT.

The chain couples TRBV12-3 or TRBV12-4 to TRBJ1-5; perhaps TRBD1 as D (6 bases). The CDR3 extends over 13 amino acids. Trimming took 5 bases from V and 4 from J, leaving 9 bases between them. CDR3 loop: CASSITGNQPQHF. The CDR3 nucleotides read TGTGCCAGCAGTATCACAGGGAATCAGCCCCAGCATTTT.

This clonotype was seen repeatedly, ten times or more. This rearrangement joins TRBV7-2 to TRBJ2-1; TRBD2 is a possible D gene (6 bases). Germline V gene data show CDR1 as SGHTA and CDR2 as FQGNSA. Trimming took off 5 bases at V and 12 bases at J, with 23 bases between the two ends. The CDR3 spans 15 residues. In DNA form, the CDR3 reads TGTGCCAGCAGCCCGATTAGCGGATTCAGAGCACGGCAGTTCTTC. This gives the protein CASSPISGFRARQFF.

This clonotype showed up many times. The chain employs TRBV5-1 and TRBJ2-7; D possibly corresponds to TRBD1 (5 bases). CDR3 length: 15 amino acids. The ends were cut back, 0 bases at V and 3 bases at J, with 13 bases in the middle. From germline, CDR1 is SGHRS and CDR2 YFSETQ. CDR3 amino acids: CASSLEGQGLYEQYF. The DNA of the CDR3 is TGCGCCAGCAGCTTGGAGGGGCAGGGCCTCTACGAGCAGTACTTC. The whole variable domain, remainder taken from reference TRBV5-1 and TRBJ2-7, is KAGVTQTPRYLIKTRGQQVTLSCSPISGHRSVSWYQQTPGQGLQFLFEYFSETQRNKGNFPGRFSGRQFSNSRSEMNVSTLELGDSALYLCASSLEGQGLYEQYFGPGTRLTVT.

This clonotype was recorded at least ten times. The genes are TRBV6-5 and TRBJ2-5; D is tentatively TRBD1 or TRBD2 (5 bases each). Germline-derived CDR1 and CDR2 are MNHEY and SVGAGI. CDR3 length: 14 amino acids. Trimming took 3 bases from V and 5 from J, leaving 13 bases between them. CDR3 bases: TGTGCCAGCAGTTATTCCGGGACGAGGGAGACCCAGTACTTC. Protein sequence: CASSYSGTRETQYF.

This clonotype appeared a few times. The rearrangement uses TRBV7-7 and TRBJ2-3; no clear D gene. With 2 bases removed from V and 4 bases from J, the gap between germline ends came to 10 bases. Germline V gene lookup returns CDR1 SSHAT and CDR2 FNYEAQ (reference sequence). CDR3 size: 14 residues. CDR3 protein: CASSLSLIADTQYF. Written as DNA, the CDR3 is TGTGCCAGCAGCTTATCTTTAATTGCAGATACGCAGTATTTT.

Many counts were recorded for this clonotype. This chain joins TRBV4-3 and TRBJ2-2, with no clear D. CDR1 is LGHNA and CDR2 is YSLEER in the germline V gene. V lost 5 bases, J lost 7 bases, and 17 bases lay in between. This CDR3 region has 15 residues. CDR3 sequence: CASSSEALQVGELFF. The CDR3 DNA reads TGCGCCAGCAGCTCAGAGGCGCTTCAGGTCGGGGAGCTGTTTTTT.

The chain is built from TRBV6-2 or TRBV6-3 and TRBJ2-7; 9 nucleotides match TRBD2. This CDR3 is 15 amino acids long. V was clipped by 5 bases and J by 2 bases; unmatched bases: 7. The germline CDR1 and CDR2 sequences are MNHEY and SVGEGT. The CDR3 DNA follows: TGTGCCAGCAGTGGGACTAGCACCTTGCCCTACGAGCAGTACTTC. This translates into CASSGTSTLPYEQYF.

There are a few counts of this clonotype. The chain joins TRBV18 to TRBJ2-7; the match to TRBD2 covers 7 bases. V shed 3 bases, J shed 4 bases, and the junction held 6 bases outside the gene matches. The CDR3 has 14 amino acids. CDR1 is KGHSH and CDR2 is LQKENI in the germline V gene. The CDR3 sequence is CASSPKAGAYEQYF. The DNA for the CDR3 is TGTGCCAGCTCACCGAAGGCGGGAGCGTACGAGCAGTACTTC.

This clonotype was seen at least ten times. This chain connects TRBV28 to TRBJ1-6, with D perhaps matching TRBD1 (6 bases). The CDR3 spans 17 residues. CDR1 is MDHEN and CDR2 is SYDVKM in the germline V gene. The V end lost 3 bases, the J end lost 6 bases, and 18 bases lay between the germline ends. CDR3 residues: CASSFSGYGRGNSPLHF. CDR3 DNA: TGTGCCAGCAGTTTTTCCGGTTACGGCAGGGGTAATTCACCCCTCCACTTT.

This clonotype was seen at least ten times. The chain uses TRBV29-1 and TRBJ1-5, with 9 bases identical to TRBD1. Germline V gene lookup returns CDR1 SQVTM and CDR2 ANQGSEA. Trimming took 6 bases from V and 5 from J; bases not matched to a gene: 8. The CDR3 has 14 residues. This chain's CDR3 is CSVIGTGLDQPQHF. For the CDR3, the DNA is TGCAGCGTGATCGGGACAGGGTTGGATCAGCCCCAGCATTTT. Combining the CDR3 with reference TRBV29-1 and TRBJ1-5 gives the whole variable domain SAVISQKPSRDICQRGTSLTIQCQVDSQVTMMFWYRQQPGQSLTLIATANQGSEATYESGFVIDKFPISRPNLTFSTLTVSNMSPEDSSIYLCSVIGTGLDQPQHFGDGTRLSIL.

This clonotype was recorded many times. The rearrangement links TRBV5-1 to TRBJ2-1; 10 bases match TRBD2. V lost 2 bases and J lost 5; bases outside the gene matches: 7. The CDR3 covers 16 residues. Germline CDR1 and CDR2: SGHRS and YFSETQ. The CDR3 spells CASSFGLLAGNNEQFF. CDR3 coding DNA: TGCGCCAGCAGCTTTGGACTACTAGCGGGGAACAATGAGCAGTTCTTC.

This clonotype was detected many times. V usage is TRBV7-2 and J usage is TRBJ2-7; 9 bases line up with TRBD2. The CDR3 consists of 15 residues. The V segment lost 5 bases and the J segment 3 bases; nucleotides outside the gene matches: 8. Germline values: CDR1 SGHTA, CDR2 FQGNSA. This chain's CDR3 is CASSVRGGDVYEQYF. Written as DNA, the CDR3 is TGTGCCAGCAGCGTCCGCGGGGGGGACGTCTACGAGCAGTACTTC.